This passage covers 28 T cell receptor beta chains from one sample sequenced in a study of blood T cell repertoires in COVID-19. Profiled with immunoSEQ multiplex PCR; TCRdb holds only in-frame clones, not every one. Of around 72,000 clones detected, around four fifths appear once; the ten largest clones hold under 2%. Sequences were obtained from peripheral blood. Every receptor here comes from a woman aged 60-70 years with acute or convalescent COVID-19.

The chain uses TRBV10-2 and TRBJ2-7; TRBD2 agrees at 8 bases. Germline V lookup: CDR1 WSHSY, CDR2 SAAADI. V gave up 4 bases and J gave up 3 bases; unmatched junction bases: 8. This CDR3 region has 15 residues. In DNA form, the CDR3 reads TGCGCCAGCAGTGTTAAAGCGGGAGCCCGCTACGAGCAGTACTTC. Protein product: CASSVKAGARYEQYF.

This chain uses TRBV5-1 with TRBJ2-3; TRBD1 aligns across 12 bases. CDR3 length equals 17 residues. After removal of 3 bases from V and 4 bases from J, the junction contained 9 bases not matched to a gene. Germline lookup yields CDR1 SGHRS and CDR2 YFSETQ. The CDR3 here is CASSSYPGQGAADTQYF. Written as DNA, the CDR3 is TGCGCCAGCAGCTCATATCCGGGACAGGGGGCGGCAGATACGCAGTATTTT.

The chain carries TRBV24-1 and TRBJ1-2; 7 bases are a match to TRBD1. CDR1 KGHDR and CDR2 SFDVKD come from the germline V gene. The trim removed 6 bases at V and 4 bases at J, leaving 7 bases unmatched. This CDR3 has 14 amino acids. CDR3 region: CATSPEDRSYGYTF. For the CDR3, the DNA is TGTGCCACCAGTCCAGAGGACAGGAGCTATGGCTACACCTTC.

This clone has only a few counts. V gene TRBV29-1 combines with J gene TRBJ1-1; D remains ambiguous. Trimming pared 4 bases from V and 1 base from J, leaving 7 bases between. From germline, CDR1 is SQVTM and CDR2 ANQGSEA. The CDR3 has 12 residues. CDR3 coding DNA: TGCAGCGTTGGACATAGGAACACTGAAGCTTTCTTT. Translated: CSVGHRNTEAFF.

As regards this clone: Other DNA sequences within the sample encode an identical CDR3. V is TRBV7-9 and J is TRBJ1-2; D might be TRBD1 (6 bases). Trimming pared 4 bases from V and 2 bases from J, leaving 8 bases between. This CDR3 has 13 residues. CDR1 is SEHNR, CDR2 FQNEAQ, per germline (reference sequence). CDR3: CASSSTGNYGYTF. CDR3 DNA sequence: TGTGCCAGCAGCTCCACAGGGAACTATGGCTACACCTTC.

The chain couples TRBV5-4 to TRBJ1-6; TRBD1 matches 9 bases. Germline V gene data show CDR1 as SGHNT and CDR2 as YYREEE (reference sequence). There are 18 residues in the CDR3. The V segment lost 4 bases and the J segment 9 bases; nucleotides outside the gene matches: 17. This CDR3 reads CASSPESGTGRPGSPLHF. The CDR3 region has the DNA TGTGCCAGCAGCCCCGAGTCCGGGACAGGGAGGCCTGGTTCACCCCTCCACTTT.

This clone was seen more than once but under ten times. Here the CDR3 reads CASSLQGLWETQYF. CDR3 sequence (DNA): TGTGCCAGCAGCTTACAGGGGCTTTGGGAGACCCAGTACTTC. The rearrangement uses TRBV7-2 and TRBJ2-5, with D perhaps matching TRBD1 (6 bases). The CDR3 runs 14 residues. V dropped 2 bases and J dropped 5 bases, with 12 bases sitting between them. CDR1 is SGHTA, CDR2 FQGNSA, per germline. The full variable domain, its missing parts supplied by reference TRBV7-2 and TRBJ2-5, is GAGVSQSPSNKVTEKGKDVELRCDPISGHTALYWYRQSLGQGLEFLIYFQGNSAPDKSGLPSDRFSAERTGGSVSTLTIQRTQQEDSAVYLCASSLQGLWETQYFGPGTRLLVL.

CDR3: CASSPYQGSFRAEAFF. CDR3 DNA sequence: TGTGCCAGCAGCCCTTACCAGGGCTCATTTAGAGCTGAAGCTTTCTTT. This sequence joins TRBV27 and TRBJ1-1, with TRBD1 as a possible D gene (5 bases). The CDR3 spans 16 residues. Trimming took 6 bases from V and 6 from J, leaving 23 bases between them. Germline V gene data show CDR1 as MNHEY and CDR2 as SMNVEV (reference sequence).

This clone was recorded a few times. V usage is TRBV19 and J usage is TRBJ2-2, with D possibly matching TRBD1 (6 bases). The length of the CDR3 is 15 residues. Trimming took off 4 bases at V and 5 bases at J, with 14 bases between the two ends. From germline, CDR1 is LNHDA and CDR2 SQIVND (reference sequence). The CDR3 coding sequence is TGTGCCAGTAGTACCCTGGACAGTTATACCGGGGAGCTGTTTTTT. This codes for CASSTLDSYTGELFF.

This chain joins TRBV7-2 and TRBJ1-2, with D possibly matching TRBD1 (5 bases). V lost 4 bases and J 8 bases, leaving 20 bases between the germline ends. This CDR3 region has 15 residues. Germline lookup yields CDR1 SGHTA and CDR2 FQGNSA. CDR3 region: CASSSSGKSWSGYTF. The CDR3 DNA reads as TGTGCCAGCAGCTCCTCAGGGAAGTCCTGGTCCGGCTACACCTTC. Full variable domain (rest looked up from reference TRBV7-2 and TRBJ1-2): GAGVSQSPSNKVTEKGKDVELRCDPISGHTALYWYRQSLGQGLEFLIYFQGNSAPDKSGLPSDRFSAERTGGSVSTLTIQRTQQEDSAVYLCASSSSGKSWSGYTFGSGTRLTVV.

This clone showed up just once. V gene TRBV14 combines with J gene TRBJ1-1; D possibly corresponds to TRBD1 (6 bases). CDR1 is SGHDN, CDR2 FVKESK, per germline. V was trimmed by 6 bases and J by 1 base, leaving 15 bases between them. The CDR3 spans 15 residues. As DNA, the CDR3 is TGTGCCAGCAGAAACTCAGGGGAATGGAACACTGAAGCTTTCTTT. It specifies CASRNSGEWNTEAFF.

This clone was seen a single time. The genes are TRBV5-5 and TRBJ2-7; the D gene is possibly TRBD1 (7 bases). Trimming stripped 2 bases from V and 6 bases from J, with 18 bases between. The germline gives CDR1 SGHKS, CDR2 YYEKEE (reference sequence). The CDR3 sequence is 15 residues long. The CDR3 DNA sequence: TGTGCCAGCAGCTTTGGGGCGGGACAGTCCGGCGAGCAGTACTTC. Its protein is CASSFGAGQSGEQYF.

The CDR3 region is CASTPGQGYGYTF. CDR3 nucleotides: TGTGCCAGCACCCCAGGACAGGGCTATGGCTACACCTTC. This sequence joins TRBV7-2 and TRBJ1-2, with 8 nucleotides matching TRBD1. Germline CDR1 is SGHTA and CDR2 is FQGNSA. Trimming took 7 bases from V and 4 from J; bases not matched to a gene: 5. This CDR3 is built from 13 residues.

The chain uses TRBV27 and TRBJ2-1; 10 bases map to TRBD2. The CDR3 spans 17 residues. The germline V gene encodes CDR1 MNHEY and CDR2 SMNVEV (reference sequence). V trimming: 3 bases; J trimming: 4 bases; junction bases outside the gene matches: 9. CDR3 sequence reads: CASSLFPSTSGYNEQFF. For the CDR3, the DNA is TGTGCCAGCAGTTTGTTTCCATCGACTAGCGGGTACAATGAGCAGTTCTTC.

J is TRBJ1-6 and V is TRBV3-1 (or the pseudogene TRBV3-2), with TRBD1 matching 10 bases. V shed 4 bases and J 7 bases; nucleotides not matched to a gene: 1. Looked up from germline, CDR1 is LGHDT and CDR2 is YNNKEL (reference sequence). This CDR3 has 14 residues. The CDR3 is CASSPDRGNSPLHF. The CDR3 DNA sequence: TGTGCCAGCAGCCCGGACAGGGGGAATTCACCCCTCCACTTT.

The DNA for the CDR3 is TGTGCCAGCCGGTACTCTACGGTTGCTTCCTACGAGCAGTACTTC. Translation gives CASRYSTVASYEQYF. V usage is TRBV6-5 and J usage is TRBJ2-7; D is unclear. Germline CDR1 is MNHEY and CDR2 is SVGAGI. CDR3 size: 15 residues. The V end was cut by 8 bases, the J end by 1 base, with 18 bases between.

The chain employs TRBV19 and TRBJ1-2; D is undetermined. Germline loops: CDR1 LNHDA, CDR2 SQIVND (reference sequence). The CDR3 length is 13 residues. Between the trimmed V and J ends, which lost 4 bases and 0 bases, there was a span of 6 bases. The CDR3 sequence is CASSTLTNYGYTF. CDR3 in DNA: TGTGCCAGTAGTACGCTAACTAACTATGGCTACACCTTC.

This sequence joins TRBV9 and TRBJ2-3, with D perhaps matching TRBD1 (5 bases). There are 15 residues in the CDR3. Germline CDR1 is SGDLS and CDR2 is YYNGEE. V lost 0 bases to trimming and J lost 2 bases, with 10 bases between them. The CDR3 DNA follows: TGTGCCAGCAGCGTAGAGAGACAGACCACAGATACGCAGTATTTT. This translates into CASSVERQTTDTQYF.

In its sample, this clone was seen once. The CDR3 here is CASSVGTGGMETQYF. The CDR3 DNA follows: TGTGCCAGCAGCGTTGGGACAGGGGGCATGGAGACCCAGTACTTC. The chain links TRBV9 to TRBJ2-5; TRBD1 matches at 12 bases. The germline gives CDR1 SGDLS, CDR2 YYNGEE. J gave up 5 bases and V 2 bases, and 4 bases lay outside the gene matches. The CDR3 runs to 15 residues. The variable domain in full, completed from reference TRBV9 and TRBJ2-5, reads DSGVTQTPKHLITATGQRVTLRCSPRSGDLSVYWYQQSLDQGLQFLIQYYNGEERAKGNILERFSAQQFPDLHSELNLSSLELGDSALYFCASSVGTGGMETQYFGPGTRLLVL.

The gene calls are TRBV3-1 (or the pseudogene TRBV3-2) and TRBJ2-2; 10 positions agree with TRBD1. The CDR3 has 14 residues. Per germline, CDR1 LGHDT and CDR2 YNNKEL (reference sequence). J was trimmed by 6 bases and V by 8 bases; bases with no gene match: 6. The CDR3 DNA reads as TGTGCCAGCCGGGGACAGGGGCACTCCGGGGAGCTGTTTTTT. It specifies CASRGQGHSGELFF.

This sequence joins TRBV9 and TRBJ2-2; 10 bases are shared with TRBD1. CDR3 length: 17 residues. V trimming: 4 bases; J trimming: 5 bases; junction bases outside the gene matches: 11. The germline gives CDR1 SGDLS, CDR2 YYNGEE. The CDR3 region has the DNA TGTGCCAGCAGCCCACGACAGGGGGCGGGTGGAACCGGGGAGCTGTTTTTT. It translates to CASSPRQGAGGTGELFF.

This rearrangement joins TRBV4-2 to TRBJ1-5; 7 bases fit TRBD1. The CDR3 is 15 amino acids. Looked up from germline, CDR1 is LGHNA and CDR2 is YNFKEQ. V shed 4 bases and J 5 bases; nucleotides not matched to a gene: 8. The CDR3 region has the DNA TGTGCCAGCAGCCTAGACAGGGATTCGCATCAGCCCCAGCATTTT. Amino acid sequence: CASSLDRDSHQPQHF.

This chain connects TRBV6-4 to TRBJ1-2; a possible D gene is TRBD1 (6 bases). This CDR3 spans 15 amino acids. CDR1 is MRHNA, CDR2 SNTAGT, per germline. V lost 11 bases, J lost 4 bases, and 23 bases lay in between. In DNA, the CDR3 is TGTGCCCGGATCAAACAGGGTCTTATCTCCTATGGCTACACCTTC. The encoded protein is CARIKQGLISYGYTF.

The chain links TRBV19 to TRBJ1-1, with D tentatively TRBD1 (5 bases). Trimming cost V 2 bases and J 6 bases, with 10 bases left between them. Germline CDR1 is LNHDA and CDR2 is SQIVND (reference sequence). This CDR3 has 13 residues. This CDR3 is CASSIKGQAEAFF. The CDR3 coding sequence is TGTGCCAGTAGTATAAAGGGGCAGGCTGAAGCTTTCTTT. The entire variable domain, with the rest obtained from reference TRBV19 and TRBJ1-1, is as follows: DGGITQSPKYLFRKEGQNVTLSCEQNLNHDAMYWYRQDPGQGLRLIYYSQIVNDFQKGDIAEGYSVSREKKESFPLTVTSAQKNPTAFYLCASSIKGQAEAFFGQGTRLTVV.

The gene calls are TRBV6-2 or TRBV6-3 and TRBJ2-2; TRBD1 is a possible D gene (5 bases). Germline V CDR1 and CDR2: MNHEY, SVGEGT. This CDR3 comprises 14 residues. Deletions cut 5 bases from V and 6 bases from J, with 13 bases between. In DNA, the CDR3 is TGTGCCAGCAGTCGGCAGGGCGTATCCGGGGAGCTGTTTTTT. Its protein is CASSRQGVSGELFF.

The V gene is TRBV29-1, the J gene TRBJ1-1; possibly TRBD1 for D (6 bases). V lost 7 bases to trimming and J lost 4 bases, with 16 bases between them. Germline V CDR1 and CDR2: SQVTM, ANQGSEA. This CDR3 region has 13 residues. The CDR3 protein is CSAGQGPGTEAFF. In DNA form, the CDR3 reads TGCAGCGCCGGGCAGGGGCCCGGCACTGAAGCTTTCTTT.

In its sample, this clone was seen once. The chain employs TRBV28 and TRBJ1-2; TRBD1 is a possible D gene (6 bases). The CDR3 spans 14 residues. From germline, CDR1 is MDHEN and CDR2 SYDVKM. V was trimmed by 5 bases and J by 2 bases, leaving 12 bases between them. CDR3 loop: CASSGTNSNYGYTF. The CDR3 DNA reads as TGTGCCAGCAGTGGGACAAACTCGAACTATGGCTACACCTTC.

The rearrangement uses TRBV21-1 and TRBJ2-2; TRBD2, the D gene given by the table, was not confirmed from the DNA. TRBV21-1 is shown as a pseudogene. The CDR3 runs 18 residues. CDR3 residues: CASSKNPPRDINTGELFF. The CDR3 DNA sequence: TGTGCCAGCAGCAAAAATCCCCCCCGGGATATAAACACCGGGGAGCTGTTTTTT.